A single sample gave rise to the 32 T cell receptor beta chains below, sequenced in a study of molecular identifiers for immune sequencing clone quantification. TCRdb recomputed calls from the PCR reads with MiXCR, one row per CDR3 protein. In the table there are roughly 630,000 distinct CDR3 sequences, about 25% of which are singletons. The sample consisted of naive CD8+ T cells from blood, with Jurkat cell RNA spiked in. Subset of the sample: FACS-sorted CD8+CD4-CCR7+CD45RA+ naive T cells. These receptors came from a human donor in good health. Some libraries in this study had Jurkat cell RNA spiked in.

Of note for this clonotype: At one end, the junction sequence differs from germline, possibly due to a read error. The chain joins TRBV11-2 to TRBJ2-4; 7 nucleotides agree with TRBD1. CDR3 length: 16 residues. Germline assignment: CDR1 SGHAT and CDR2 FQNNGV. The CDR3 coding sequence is TGTGCCTGCAGCATCCACAGGGGAATAGCCAAAAACATTCAGTACTTC. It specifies CACSIHRGIAKNIQYF.

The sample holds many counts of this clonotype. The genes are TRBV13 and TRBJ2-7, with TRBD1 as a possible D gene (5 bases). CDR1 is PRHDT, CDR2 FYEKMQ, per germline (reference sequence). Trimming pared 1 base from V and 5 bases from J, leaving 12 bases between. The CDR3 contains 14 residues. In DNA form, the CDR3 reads TGTGCCAGCAGCTTAGAAGGGGCGCCCCACGAGCAGTACTTC. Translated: CASSLEGAPHEQYF. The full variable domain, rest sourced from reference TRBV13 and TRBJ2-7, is AAGVIQSPRHLIKEKRETATLKCYPIPRHDTVYWYQQGPGQDPQFLISFYEKMQSDKGSIPDRFSAQQFSDYHSELNMSSLELGDSALYFCASSLEGAPHEQYFGPGTRLTVT.

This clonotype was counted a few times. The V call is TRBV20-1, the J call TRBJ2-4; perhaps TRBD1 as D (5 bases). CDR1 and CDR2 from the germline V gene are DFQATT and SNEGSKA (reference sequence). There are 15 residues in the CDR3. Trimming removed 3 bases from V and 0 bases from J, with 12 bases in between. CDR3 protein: CSARLQDLAKNIQYF. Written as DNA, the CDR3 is TGCAGTGCTAGGCTACAGGACCTAGCCAAAAACATTCAGTACTTC.

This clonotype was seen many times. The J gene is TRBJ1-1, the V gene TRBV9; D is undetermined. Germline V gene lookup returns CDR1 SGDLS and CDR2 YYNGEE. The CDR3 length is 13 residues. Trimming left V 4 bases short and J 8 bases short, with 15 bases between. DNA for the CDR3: TGTGCCAGCAGCCCAAAACGGACGGGCGAAGCTTTCTTT. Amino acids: CASSPKRTGEAFF.

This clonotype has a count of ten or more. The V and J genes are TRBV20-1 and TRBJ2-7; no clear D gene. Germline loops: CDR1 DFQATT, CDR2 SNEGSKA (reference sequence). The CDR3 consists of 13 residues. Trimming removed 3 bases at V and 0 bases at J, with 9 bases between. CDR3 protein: CSASAVSSYEQYF. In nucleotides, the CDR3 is TGCAGTGCTAGTGCCGTTAGCTCCTACGAGCAGTACTTC.

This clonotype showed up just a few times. CDR3 nucleotides: TGCAGTGCTAGAGATCTCAGCGGGGACTACGAGCAGTACTTC. Its protein is CSARDLSGDYEQYF. The V and J genes are TRBV20-1 and TRBJ2-7; 7 bases agree with TRBD2. Germline CDR1 DFQATT, CDR2 SNEGSKA (reference sequence). This CDR3 has 14 amino acids. The trim removed 0 bases at V and 3 bases at J, leaving 5 bases unmatched.

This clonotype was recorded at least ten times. CDR3 amino acids: CSDRGIQETQYF. The CDR3 coding sequence is TGCAGCGACCGAGGTATCCAAGAGACCCAGTACTTC. V gene TRBV29-1 combines with J gene TRBJ2-5; D uncertain. V was shortened by 7 bases and J by 1 base, with 10 bases between the two germline ends. The germline CDR1 and CDR2 sequences are SQVTM and ANQGSEA. The CDR3 spans 12 residues.

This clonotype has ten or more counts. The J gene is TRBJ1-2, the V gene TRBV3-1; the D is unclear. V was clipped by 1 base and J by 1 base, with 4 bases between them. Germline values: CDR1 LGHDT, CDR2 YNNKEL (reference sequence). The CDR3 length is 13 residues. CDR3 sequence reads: CASSQGFNYGYTF. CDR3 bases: TGTGCCAGCAGCCAAGGATTTAACTATGGCTACACCTTC.

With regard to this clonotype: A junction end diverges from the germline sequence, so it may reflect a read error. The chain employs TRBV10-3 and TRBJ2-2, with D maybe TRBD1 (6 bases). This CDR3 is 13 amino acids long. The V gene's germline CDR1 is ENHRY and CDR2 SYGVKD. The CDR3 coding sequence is TGTGCCATCAGTGAGTGGGACACCGGGGAGCTGTCTTTT. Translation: CAISEWDTGELSF.

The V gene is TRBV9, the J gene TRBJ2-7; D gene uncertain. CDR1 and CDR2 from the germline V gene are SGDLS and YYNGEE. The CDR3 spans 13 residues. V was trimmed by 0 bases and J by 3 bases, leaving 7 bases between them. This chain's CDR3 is CASSVVPDYEQYF. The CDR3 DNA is TGTGCCAGCAGCGTAGTTCCGGACTACGAGCAGTACTTC. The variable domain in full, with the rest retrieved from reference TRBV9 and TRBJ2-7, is DSGVTQTPKHLITATGQRVTLRCSPRSGDLSVYWYQQSLDQGLQFLIQYYNGEERAKGNILERFSAQQFPDLHSELNLSSLELGDSALYFCASSVVPDYEQYFGPGTRLTVT.

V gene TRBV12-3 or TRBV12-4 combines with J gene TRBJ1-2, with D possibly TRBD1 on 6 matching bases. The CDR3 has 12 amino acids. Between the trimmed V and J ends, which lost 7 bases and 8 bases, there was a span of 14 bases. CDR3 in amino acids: CASTFNREGYTF. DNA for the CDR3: TGTGCCAGCACCTTTAACAGGGAGGGCTACACCTTC.

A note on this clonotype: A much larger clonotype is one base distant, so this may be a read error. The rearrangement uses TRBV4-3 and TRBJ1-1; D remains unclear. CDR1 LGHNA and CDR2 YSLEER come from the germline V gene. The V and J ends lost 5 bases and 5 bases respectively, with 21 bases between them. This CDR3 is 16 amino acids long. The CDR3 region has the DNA TGCGCCAGCAGCTCGAGGAGGGTGAAGGGAGAAACTGAAGCTTTCTTT. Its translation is CASSSRRVKGETEAFF.

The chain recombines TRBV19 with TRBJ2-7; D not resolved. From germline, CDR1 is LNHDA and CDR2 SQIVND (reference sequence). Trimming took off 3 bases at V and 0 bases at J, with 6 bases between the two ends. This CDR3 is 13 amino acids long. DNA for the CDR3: TGTGCCAGTAGTATGGGGTACTCCTACGAGCAGTACTTC. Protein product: CASSMGYSYEQYF.

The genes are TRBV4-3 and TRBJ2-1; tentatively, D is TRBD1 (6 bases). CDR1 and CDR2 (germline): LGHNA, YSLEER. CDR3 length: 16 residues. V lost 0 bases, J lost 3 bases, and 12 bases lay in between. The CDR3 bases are TGCGCCAGCAGCCAAGACCCGGACAGCCACTACAATGAGCAGTTCTTC. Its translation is CASSQDPDSHYNEQFF.

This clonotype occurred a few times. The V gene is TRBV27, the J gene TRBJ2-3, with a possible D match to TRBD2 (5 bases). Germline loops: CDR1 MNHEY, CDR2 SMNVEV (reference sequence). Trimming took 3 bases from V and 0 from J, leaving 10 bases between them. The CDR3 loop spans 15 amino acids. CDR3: CASSLVLDSTDTQYF. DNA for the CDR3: TGTGCCAGCAGTTTGGTACTAGATAGCACAGATACGCAGTATTTT.

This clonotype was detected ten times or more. CDR3: CASSLEGLAFPDEQYF. In nucleotides, the CDR3 is TGCGCCAGCAGCTTGGAAGGATTGGCCTTTCCAGACGAGCAGTACTTC. The chain recombines TRBV5-1 with TRBJ2-7; D gene ambiguous. V lost 0 bases, J lost 5 bases, and 18 bases lay in between. Germline V gene lookup returns CDR1 SGHRS and CDR2 YFSETQ. This CDR3 has 16 amino acids.

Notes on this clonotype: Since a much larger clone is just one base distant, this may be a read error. The CDR3 region is CASSPTIGFSYEQYF. In DNA, the CDR3 is TGTGCCAGCAGCCCCACTATCGGTTTCTCCTACGAGCAGTACTTC. The rearrangement joins TRBV7-3 to TRBJ2-7, with no clear D. The CDR3 is made up of 15 amino acids. In germline, CDR1 is SGHTA, CDR2 FQGTGA. Between the trimmed V and J ends, which lost 5 bases and 0 bases, there was a span of 14 bases.

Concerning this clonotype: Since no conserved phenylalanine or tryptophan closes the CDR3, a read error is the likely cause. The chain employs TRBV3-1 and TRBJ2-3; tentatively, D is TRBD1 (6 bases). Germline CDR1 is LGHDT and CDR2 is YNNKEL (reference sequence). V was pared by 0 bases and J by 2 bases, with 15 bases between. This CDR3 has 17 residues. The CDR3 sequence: CASSQDLRGTPTDTQYL. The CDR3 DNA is TGTGCCAGCAGCCAAGATCTTAGGGGGACCCCCACAGATACGCAGTATCTT.

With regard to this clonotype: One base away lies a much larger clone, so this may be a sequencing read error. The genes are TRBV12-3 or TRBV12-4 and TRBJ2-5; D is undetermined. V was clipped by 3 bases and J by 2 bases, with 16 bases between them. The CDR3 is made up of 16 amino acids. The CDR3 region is CASSFDRVRPQETQYF. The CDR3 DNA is TGTGCCAGCAGTTTTGATCGGGTCAGGCCACAAGAGACCCAGTACTTC.

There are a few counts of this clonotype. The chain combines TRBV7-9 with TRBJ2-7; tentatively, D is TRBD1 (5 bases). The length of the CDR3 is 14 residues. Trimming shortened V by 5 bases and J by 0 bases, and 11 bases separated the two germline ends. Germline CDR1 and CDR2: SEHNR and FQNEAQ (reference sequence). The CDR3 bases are TGTGCCAGCAGCGCAACAGGATTCTCCTACGAGCAGTACTTC. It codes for CASSATGFSYEQYF.

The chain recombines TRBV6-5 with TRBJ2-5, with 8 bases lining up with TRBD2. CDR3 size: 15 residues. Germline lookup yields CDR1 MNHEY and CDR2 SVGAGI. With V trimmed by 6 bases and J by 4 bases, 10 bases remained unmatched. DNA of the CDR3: TGTGCCAGCAGCCGGCTAGCGGGTGGGCCAGAGACCCAGTACTTC. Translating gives CASSRLAGGPETQYF.

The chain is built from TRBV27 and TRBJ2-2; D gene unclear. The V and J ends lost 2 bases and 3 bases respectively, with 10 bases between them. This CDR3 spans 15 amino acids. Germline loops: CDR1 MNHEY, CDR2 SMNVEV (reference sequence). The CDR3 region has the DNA TGTGCCAGCAGTTTACTCACTCCGGACACCGGGGAGCTGTTTTTT. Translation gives CASSLLTPDTGELFF.

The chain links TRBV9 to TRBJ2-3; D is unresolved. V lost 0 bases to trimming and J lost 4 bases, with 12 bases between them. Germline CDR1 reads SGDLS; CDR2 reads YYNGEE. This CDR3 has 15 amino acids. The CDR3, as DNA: TGTGCCAGCAGCGTAGATCATCCGCCCTCAGATACGCAGTATTTT. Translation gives CASSVDHPPSDTQYF. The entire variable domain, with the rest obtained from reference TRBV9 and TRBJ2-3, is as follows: DSGVTQTPKHLITATGQRVTLRCSPRSGDLSVYWYQQSLDQGLQFLIQYYNGEERAKGNILERFSAQQFPDLHSELNLSSLELGDSALYFCASSVDHPPSDTQYFGPGTRLTVL.

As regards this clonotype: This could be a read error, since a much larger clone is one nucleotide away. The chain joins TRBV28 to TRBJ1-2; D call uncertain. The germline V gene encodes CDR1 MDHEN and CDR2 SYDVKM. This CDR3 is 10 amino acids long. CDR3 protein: CASGPLQCNF. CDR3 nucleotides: TGTGCCAGCGGACCTCTACAGTGTAACTTC.

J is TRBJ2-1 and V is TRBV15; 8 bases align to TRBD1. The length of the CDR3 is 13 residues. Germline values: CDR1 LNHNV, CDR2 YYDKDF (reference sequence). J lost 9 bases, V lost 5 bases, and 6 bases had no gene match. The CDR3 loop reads CATSFGQGTEQFF. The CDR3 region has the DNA TGTGCCACCAGCTTCGGACAGGGTACTGAGCAGTTCTTC.

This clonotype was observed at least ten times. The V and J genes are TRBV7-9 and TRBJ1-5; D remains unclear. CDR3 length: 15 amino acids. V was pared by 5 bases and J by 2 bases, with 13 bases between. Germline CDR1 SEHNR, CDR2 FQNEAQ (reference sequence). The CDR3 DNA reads TGTGCCAGCAGCGGTCCCCCTGGGGGCAATCAGCCCCAGCATTTT. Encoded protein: CASSGPPGGNQPQHF.

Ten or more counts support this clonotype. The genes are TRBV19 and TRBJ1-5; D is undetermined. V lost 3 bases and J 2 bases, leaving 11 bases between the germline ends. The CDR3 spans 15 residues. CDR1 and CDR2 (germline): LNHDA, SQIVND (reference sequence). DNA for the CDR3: TGTGCCAGTAGTATTTCCACCGGGGGCAATCAGCCCCAGCATTTT. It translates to CASSISTGGNQPQHF. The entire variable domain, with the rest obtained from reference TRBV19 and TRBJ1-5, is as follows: DGGITQSPKYLFRKEGQNVTLSCEQNLNHDAMYWYRQDPGQGLRLIYYSQIVNDFQKGDIAEGYSVSREKKESFPLTVTSAQKNPTAFYLCASSISTGGNQPQHFGDGTRLSIL.

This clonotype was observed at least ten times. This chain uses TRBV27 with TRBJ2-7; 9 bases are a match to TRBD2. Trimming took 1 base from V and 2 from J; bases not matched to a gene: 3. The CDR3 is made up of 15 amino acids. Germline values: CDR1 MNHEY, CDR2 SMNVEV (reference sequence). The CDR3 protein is CASSLYAGGAYEQYF. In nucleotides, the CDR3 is TGTGCCAGCAGTTTATACGCGGGGGGGGCCTACGAGCAGTACTTC.

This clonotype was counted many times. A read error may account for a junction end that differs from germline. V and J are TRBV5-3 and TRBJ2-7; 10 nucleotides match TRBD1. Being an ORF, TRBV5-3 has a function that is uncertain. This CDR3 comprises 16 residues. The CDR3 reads CASSLAPDRGLREQYF. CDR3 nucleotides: TGTGCCAGCAGCTTGGCCCCGGACAGGGGGTTGAGAGAGCAGTACTTC.

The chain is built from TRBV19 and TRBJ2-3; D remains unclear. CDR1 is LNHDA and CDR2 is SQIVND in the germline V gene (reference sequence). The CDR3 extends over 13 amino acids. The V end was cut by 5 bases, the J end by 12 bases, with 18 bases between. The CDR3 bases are TGTGCCAGTAGTGGGTCCCGAGTGAGCAATCAGTATTTT. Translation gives CASSGSRVSNQYF.

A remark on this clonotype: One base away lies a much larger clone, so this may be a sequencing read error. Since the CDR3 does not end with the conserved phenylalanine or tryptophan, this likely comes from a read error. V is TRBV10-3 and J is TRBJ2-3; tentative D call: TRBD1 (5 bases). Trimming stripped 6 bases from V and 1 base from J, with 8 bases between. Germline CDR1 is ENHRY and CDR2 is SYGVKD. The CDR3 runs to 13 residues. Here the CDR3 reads CAIRGLGTDTQYY. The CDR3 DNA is TGTGCCATCAGGGGGCTTGGCACAGATACGCAGTATTAT.

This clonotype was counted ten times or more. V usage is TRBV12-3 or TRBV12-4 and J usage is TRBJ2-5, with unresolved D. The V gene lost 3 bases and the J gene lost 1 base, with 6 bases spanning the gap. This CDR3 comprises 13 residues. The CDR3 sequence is CASSFGFQETQYF. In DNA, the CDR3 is TGTGCCAGCAGTTTTGGGTTCCAAGAGACCCAGTACTTC.